Shown below are 27 T cell receptor beta chains from a single sample sequenced in a study of control samples from healthy donors and cancer patients. The assay was immunoSEQ multiplex PCR, and TCRdb's table has in-frame clones only and misses some. Of roughly 80,000 clones listed, over 80% are singletons. The specimen was blood. These receptors all stem from a woman aged 60-75 years in good health.

The chain recombines TRBV10-1 with TRBJ2-3; 8 bases line up with TRBD2. The CDR3 is 16 residues long. V trimming: 3 bases; J trimming: 4 bases; junction bases outside the gene matches: 9. The germline V gene encodes CDR1 WNHNN and CDR2 SYGVQD (reference sequence). The CDR3 protein is CASSEVSGRGADTQYF. The CDR3 nucleotides read TGCGCCAGCAGTGAAGTCAGCGGGAGAGGTGCAGATACGCAGTATTTT.

The chain employs TRBV4-1 and TRBJ2-3; D tentatively reads TRBD1 or TRBD2 (5 bases each). Deletions cut 5 bases from V and 6 bases from J, with 12 bases between. CDR1 and CDR2 (germline): MGHRA, YSYEKL. The CDR3 spans 13 residues. The DNA for the CDR3 is TGCGCCAGCAGCTTGGGGACGGCCGATACGCAGTATTTT. Its protein is CASSLGTADTQYF.

The gene calls are TRBV4-2 and TRBJ2-3, with TRBD1 identical over 9 bases. This CDR3 comprises 16 residues. The V gene's germline CDR1 is LGHNA and CDR2 YNFKEQ. V shed 3 bases, J shed 7 bases, and the junction held 11 bases outside the gene matches. CDR3 DNA: TGTGCCAGCAGCCAGGGGACAGGGAGTAGTGTGAATACGCAGTATTTT. Its translation: CASSQGTGSSVNTQYF.

The J gene is TRBJ2-5, the V gene TRBV5-1, with D possibly TRBD1 on 6 matching bases. CDR1 is SGHRS and CDR2 is YFSETQ in the germline V gene. Trimming removed 5 bases at V and 1 base at J, with 9 bases between. CDR3 length: 13 amino acids. The CDR3 reads CASRRDTQETQYF. The CDR3 DNA is TGCGCCAGCAGAAGGGACACCCAAGAGACCCAGTACTTC.

J is TRBJ2-6 and V is TRBV27; 10 bases match TRBD1. The V and J ends lost 5 bases and 2 bases, in that order; junction bases with no gene match: 6. Germline-derived CDR1 and CDR2 are MNHEY and SMNVEV (reference sequence). The CDR3 length is 17 residues. CDR3 amino acids: CASSAGTGATGANVLTF. The CDR3 DNA sequence: TGTGCCAGCAGTGCCGGGACAGGGGCAACTGGGGCCAACGTCCTGACTTTC.

This chain links TRBV18 with TRBJ1-4, with 7 bases lining up with TRBD1. The CDR3 loop spans 15 amino acids. Trimming removed 4 bases from V and 5 bases from J; junction bases left unmatched: 7. Germline V CDR1 and CDR2: KGHSH, LQKENI. In nucleotides, the CDR3 is TGTGCCAGCTCACTTTCCGACAGGGCCAATGAAAAACTGTTTTTT. It specifies CASSLSDRANEKLFF.

CDR3 bases: TGCGCCAGCAGCTTGGGTGGGACAGTCTCCTACGAGCAGTACTTC. Amino acid sequence: CASSLGGTVSYEQYF. This chain joins TRBV5-1 and TRBJ2-7; 7 bases are shared with TRBD1. The trim removed 0 bases at V and 0 bases at J, leaving 3 bases unmatched. Germline V lookup: CDR1 SGHRS, CDR2 YFSETQ. This CDR3 spans 15 amino acids.

The chain carries TRBV19 and TRBJ2-1, with 12 bases matching TRBD2. J lost 6 bases, V lost 6 bases, and 6 bases had no gene match. Germline CDR1 reads LNHDA; CDR2 reads SQIVND (reference sequence). The CDR3 loop spans 15 amino acids. The CDR3 sequence: CASSRTSGNVNEQFF. CDR3 nucleotide sequence: TGTGCCAGTAGCCGGACTAGCGGGAACGTCAATGAGCAGTTCTTC. The full variable domain, with the rest looked up from reference TRBV19 and TRBJ2-1, is DGGITQSPKYLFRKEGQNVTLSCEQNLNHDAMYWYRQDPGQGLRLIYYSQIVNDFQKGDIAEGYSVSREKKESFPLTVTSAQKNPTAFYLCASSRTSGNVNEQFFGPGTRLTVL.

This chain connects TRBV24-1 to TRBJ2-2; 8 bases match TRBD2. The CDR3 is made up of 15 amino acids. Germline assignment: CDR1 KGHDR and CDR2 SFDVKD. J lost 5 bases, V lost 9 bases, and 10 bases had no gene match. The CDR3 DNA reads TGTGCCACCGCGACTTATACGGGAGGGACCGGGGAGCTGTTTTTT. Translating it yields CATATYTGGTGELFF.

The V gene is TRBV19, the J gene TRBJ1-6, with 11 bases identical to TRBD1. Germline CDR1 reads LNHDA; CDR2 reads SQIVND (reference sequence). After removal of 5 bases from V and 9 bases from J, the junction contained 6 bases not matched to a gene. CDR3 length equals 15 residues. CDR3 loop: CASSGTGGSGSPLHF. The CDR3 DNA sequence: TGTGCCAGTAGTGGGACAGGGGGAAGTGGTTCACCCCTCCACTTT.

The chain uses TRBV19 and TRBJ1-2; possible D gene TRBD1, 5 bases. Trimming pared 8 bases from V and 4 bases from J, leaving 8 bases between. The length of the CDR3 is 11 residues. Germline V gene sequence: CDR1 LNHDA, CDR2 SQIVND (reference sequence). CDR3 bases: TGTGCCAGTTCGGGGCGCTATGGCTACACCTTC. Amino acids: CASSGRYGYTF. Based on the CDR3 plus reference TRBV19 and TRBJ1-2, the full variable domain is DGGITQSPKYLFRKEGQNVTLSCEQNLNHDAMYWYRQDPGQGLRLIYYSQIVNDFQKGDIAEGYSVSREKKESFPLTVTSAQKNPTAFYLCASSGRYGYTFGSGTRLTVV.

The rearrangement uses TRBV27 and TRBJ2-1, with a weak D call TRBD2 (6 bases). The length of the CDR3 is 17 residues. V was pared by 2 bases and J by 0 bases, with 14 bases between. The V gene's germline CDR1 is MNHEY and CDR2 SMNVEV (reference sequence). The CDR3 protein is CASSLPGLPSSYNEQFF. In DNA, the CDR3 is TGTGCCAGCAGTTTACCAGGACTACCAAGCTCCTACAATGAGCAGTTCTTC.

V usage is TRBV7-9 and J usage is TRBJ1-2, with D unclear. The CDR3 is made up of 12 amino acids. The germline V and J ends were trimmed by 3 bases and 2 bases, with 4 bases remaining between them. The germline V gene has CDR1 SEHNR and CDR2 FQNEAQ (reference sequence). CDR3 sequence: CASSFKNYGYTF. The DNA of the CDR3 is TGTGCCAGCAGCTTTAAGAACTATGGCTACACCTTC.

The rearrangement uses TRBV5-1 and TRBJ2-3, with D perhaps TRBD1 or TRBD2 (5 bases each). The V end lost 0 bases, the J end lost 4 bases, and 12 bases lay between the germline ends. This CDR3 has 15 residues. From germline, CDR1 is SGHRS and CDR2 YFSETQ. The CDR3 coding sequence is TGCGCCAGCAGCTTGGCTACGGGGCTGGCAGATACGCAGTATTTT. The encoded protein is CASSLATGLADTQYF.

This chain links TRBV11-2 with TRBJ1-2, with a possible D match to TRBD1 (5 bases). There are 13 residues in the CDR3. Between the trimmed V and J ends, which lost 7 bases and 8 bases, there was a span of 17 bases. From germline, CDR1 is SGHAT and CDR2 FQNNGV. The CDR3 protein is CASTLRDGGGYTF. The DNA of the CDR3 is TGTGCCAGCACCCTAAGGGACGGGGGGGGCTACACCTTC.

CDR3 coding DNA: TGTGCCAGCAGCGTGCGACTAGCGGCCTTGGATGAGCAGTTCTTC. Its protein product is CASSVRLAALDEQFF. The chain uses TRBV9 and TRBJ2-1, with TRBD2 matching 9 bases. Trimming at V came to 2 bases and at J to 8 bases, leaving 8 bases not matched to a gene. The CDR3 loop spans 15 amino acids. Germline V gives CDR1 SGDLS, CDR2 YYNGEE.

Here the CDR3 reads CASNSVATNEKLFF. In nucleotides, the CDR3 is TGTGCCAGCAACTCTGTTGCAACTAATGAAAAACTGTTTTTT. The V call is TRBV28, the J call TRBJ1-4; D unclear. V was clipped by 7 bases and J by 0 bases, with 9 bases between them. This CDR3 is built from 14 residues. Germline CDR1 and CDR2: MDHEN and SYDVKM.

This clone has just one count. The chain combines TRBV21-1 with TRBJ1-6; no check of the table's D call, TRBD1, against the DNA was made. TRBV21-1 is a recognized pseudogene. The CDR3 length is 15 residues. The DNA of the CDR3 is TGTGCCAGCAGAAGCCGACAGGGAAAAAATTCACCCCTCCACTTT. It is translated as CASRSRQGKNSPLHF.

V gene TRBV5-4 combines with J gene TRBJ2-2; 7 bases map to TRBD2. This CDR3 comprises 17 residues. Germline trimming cut 4 bases from V and 4 bases from J; bases unmatched to any gene: 13. The germline CDR1 and CDR2 sequences are SGHNT and YYREEE (reference sequence). CDR3: CASSPYFGGETTGELFF. The CDR3 coding sequence is TGTGCCAGCAGCCCCTATTTTGGGGGGGAGACCACCGGGGAGCTGTTTTTT.

V and J are TRBV2 and TRBJ1-5, with 8 bases fitting TRBD1. Losses at the gene ends were 6 bases for V and 4 bases for J; bases not matched to a gene: 11. Germline V gives CDR1 SNHLY, CDR2 FYNNEI. This CDR3 is built from 16 residues. The CDR3 DNA is TGTGCCAGCAGCCCCCGGGGGACAGGTTCAAATCAGCCCCAGCATTTT. As protein: CASSPRGTGSNQPQHF.

This chain links TRBV28 with TRBJ1-5, with 10 positions matching TRBD1. The length of the CDR3 is 14 residues. CDR1 MDHEN and CDR2 SYDVKM come from the germline V gene. V shed 4 bases, J shed 7 bases, and the junction held 4 bases outside the gene matches. CDR3 in amino acids: CASSWGQGKQPQHF. The DNA of the CDR3 is TGTGCCAGCAGTTGGGGACAGGGGAAACAGCCCCAGCATTTT.

The chain couples TRBV28 to TRBJ1-5; D ambiguous. CDR1 and CDR2 from the germline V gene are MDHEN and SYDVKM. Trimming left V 3 bases short and J 0 bases short, with 6 bases between. The CDR3 loop spans 14 amino acids. CDR3 loop: CASSFGYSNQPQHF. The CDR3 DNA reads as TGTGCCAGCAGTTTCGGGTATAGCAATCAGCCCCAGCATTTT.

The rearrangement joins TRBV29-1 to TRBJ2-7; TRBD1 matches at 7 bases. The ends lost 5 bases at V and 4 bases at J; junction bases unmatched: 14. This CDR3 has 15 residues. CDR1 and CDR2 from the germline V gene are SQVTM and ANQGSEA. For the CDR3, the DNA is TGCAGCGTTAAGACAGGGCTTAATCAGCGTTACGAGCAGTACTTC. It encodes CSVKTGLNQRYEQYF.

This chain links TRBV5-1 with TRBJ2-2; TRBD2 is a possible D gene (5 bases). Germline V gene data show CDR1 as SGHRS and CDR2 as YFSETQ. Trimming pared 4 bases from V and 0 bases from J, leaving 7 bases between. This CDR3 has 14 amino acids. The chain's CDR3 is CASSPGTNTGELFF. The CDR3 DNA reads as TGCGCCAGCAGCCCGGGAACGAACACCGGGGAGCTGTTTTTT.

The CDR3 DNA reads as TGCGCCAGCAGCGTACGACAGGGGGTTACCTACGAGCAGTACTTC. This codes for CASSVRQGVTYEQYF. This chain connects TRBV4-3 to TRBJ2-7, with 9 bases identical to TRBD1. This CDR3 region has 15 residues. After removal of 5 bases from V and 2 bases from J, the junction contained 7 bases not matched to a gene. Germline CDR1 is LGHNA and CDR2 is YSLEER.

The chain employs TRBV11-2 and TRBJ2-4; the match to TRBD1 covers 9 bases. Germline V gene lookup returns CDR1 SGHAT and CDR2 FQNNGV. The CDR3 spans 14 residues. The J segment lost 1 base and the V segment lost 7 bases, leaving 2 bases of the junction unmatched. The CDR3, as DNA: TGTGCCAGCACCGGGACAGGGGCCAAAAACATTCAGTACTTC. As protein: CASTGTGAKNIQYF.

V is TRBV21-1 and J is TRBJ1-2. TRBV21-1 is termed a pseudogene. This CDR3 spans 16 amino acids. CDR3 nucleotide sequence: TGTGCCAGCAGCATGGGAGGAGGGGCTTCGTTCTATGGCTACACCTTC. Residues: CASSMGGGASFYGYTF.